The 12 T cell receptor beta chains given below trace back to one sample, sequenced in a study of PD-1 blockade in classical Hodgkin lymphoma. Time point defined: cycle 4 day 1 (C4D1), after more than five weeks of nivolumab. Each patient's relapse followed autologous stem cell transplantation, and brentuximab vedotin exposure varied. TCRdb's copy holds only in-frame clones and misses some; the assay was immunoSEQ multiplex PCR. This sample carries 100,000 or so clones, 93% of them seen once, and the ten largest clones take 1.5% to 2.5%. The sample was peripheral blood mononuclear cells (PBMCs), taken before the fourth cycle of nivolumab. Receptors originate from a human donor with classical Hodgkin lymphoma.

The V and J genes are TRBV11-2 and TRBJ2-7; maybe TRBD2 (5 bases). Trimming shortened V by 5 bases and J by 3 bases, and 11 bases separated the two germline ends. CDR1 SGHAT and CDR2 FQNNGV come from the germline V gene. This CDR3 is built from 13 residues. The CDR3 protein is CASSPWTVYEQYF. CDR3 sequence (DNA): TGTGCCAGCAGCCCCTGGACTGTCTACGAGCAGTACTTC.

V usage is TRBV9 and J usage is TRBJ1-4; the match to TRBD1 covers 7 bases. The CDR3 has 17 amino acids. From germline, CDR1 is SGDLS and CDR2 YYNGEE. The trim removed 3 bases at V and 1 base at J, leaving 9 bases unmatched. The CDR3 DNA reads TGTGCCAGCAGCGCCTTTCAAAGACAGGGAACTAATGAAAAACTGTTTTTT. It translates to CASSAFQRQGTNEKLFF. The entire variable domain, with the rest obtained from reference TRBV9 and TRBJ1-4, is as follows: DSGVTQTPKHLITATGQRVTLRCSPRSGDLSVYWYQQSLDQGLQFLIQYYNGEERAKGNILERFSAQQFPDLHSELNLSSLELGDSALYFCASSAFQRQGTNEKLFFGSGTQLSVL.

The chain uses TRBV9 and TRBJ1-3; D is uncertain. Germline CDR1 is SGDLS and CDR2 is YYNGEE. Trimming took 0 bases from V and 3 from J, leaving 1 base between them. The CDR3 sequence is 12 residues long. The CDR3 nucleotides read TGTGCCAGCAGCGTAGATGGAAACACCATATATTTT. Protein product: CASSVDGNTIYF.

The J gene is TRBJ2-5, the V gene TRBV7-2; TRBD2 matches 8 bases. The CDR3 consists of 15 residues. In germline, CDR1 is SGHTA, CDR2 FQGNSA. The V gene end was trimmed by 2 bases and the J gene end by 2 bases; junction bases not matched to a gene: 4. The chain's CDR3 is CASSLTGREQETQYF. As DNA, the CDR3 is TGTGCCAGCAGCTTAACCGGGAGGGAGCAAGAGACCCAGTACTTC.

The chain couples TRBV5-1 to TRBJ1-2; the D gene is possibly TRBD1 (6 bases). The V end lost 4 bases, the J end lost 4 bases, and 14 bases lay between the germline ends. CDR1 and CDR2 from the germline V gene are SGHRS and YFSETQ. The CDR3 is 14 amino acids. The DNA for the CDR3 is TGCGCCAGCAGCGAGGACAGATTTCCCTATGGCTACACCTTC. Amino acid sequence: CASSEDRFPYGYTF.

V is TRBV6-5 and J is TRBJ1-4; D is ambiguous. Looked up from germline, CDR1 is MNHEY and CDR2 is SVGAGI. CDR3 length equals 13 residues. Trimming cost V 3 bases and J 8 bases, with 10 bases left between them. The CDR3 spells CASSYSGGEKLFF. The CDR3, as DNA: TGTGCCAGCAGTTATTCGGGAGGGGAAAAACTGTTTTTT.

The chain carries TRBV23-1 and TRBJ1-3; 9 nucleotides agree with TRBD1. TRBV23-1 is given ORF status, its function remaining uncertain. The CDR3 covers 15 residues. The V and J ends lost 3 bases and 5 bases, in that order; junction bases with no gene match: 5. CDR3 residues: CASSHGTGRRNTIYF. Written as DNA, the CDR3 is TGCGCCAGCAGTCACGGGACAGGGAGAAGAAACACCATATATTTT.

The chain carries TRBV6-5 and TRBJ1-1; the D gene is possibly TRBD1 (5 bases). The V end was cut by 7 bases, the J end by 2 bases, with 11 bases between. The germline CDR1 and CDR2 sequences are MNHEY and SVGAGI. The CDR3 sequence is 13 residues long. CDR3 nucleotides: TGTGCCAGCACGGGACGGCCAAACACTGAAGCTTTCTTT. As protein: CASTGRPNTEAFF.

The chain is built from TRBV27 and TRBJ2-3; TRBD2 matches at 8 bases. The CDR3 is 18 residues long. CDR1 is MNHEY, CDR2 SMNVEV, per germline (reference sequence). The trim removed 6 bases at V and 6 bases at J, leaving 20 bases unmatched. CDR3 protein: CASSLLSGSGMGGDTQYF. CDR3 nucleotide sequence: TGTGCCAGCAGCCTACTGAGTGGTAGCGGGATGGGGGGGGATACGCAGTATTTT.

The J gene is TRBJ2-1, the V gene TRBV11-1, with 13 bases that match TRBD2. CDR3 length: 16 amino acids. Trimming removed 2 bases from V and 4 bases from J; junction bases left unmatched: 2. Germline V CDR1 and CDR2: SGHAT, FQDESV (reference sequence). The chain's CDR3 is CASSLPLAGGYNEQFF. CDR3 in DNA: TGTGCCAGCAGCTTACCACTAGCGGGAGGGTACAATGAGCAGTTCTTC.

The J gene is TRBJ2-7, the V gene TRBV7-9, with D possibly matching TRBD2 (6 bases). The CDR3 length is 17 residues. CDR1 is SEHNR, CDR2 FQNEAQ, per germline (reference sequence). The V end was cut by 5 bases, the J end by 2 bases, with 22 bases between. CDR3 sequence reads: CASSLTPRGSSTYEQYF. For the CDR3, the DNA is TGTGCCAGCAGCCTGACCCCTCGGGGGTCCTCAACCTACGAGCAGTACTTC.

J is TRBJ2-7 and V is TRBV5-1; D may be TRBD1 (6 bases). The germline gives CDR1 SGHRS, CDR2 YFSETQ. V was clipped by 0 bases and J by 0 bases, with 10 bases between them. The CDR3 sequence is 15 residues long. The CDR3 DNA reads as TGCGCCAGCAGCTTGGGAGGGGGAACCTCCTACGAGCAGTACTTC. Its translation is CASSLGGGTSYEQYF.